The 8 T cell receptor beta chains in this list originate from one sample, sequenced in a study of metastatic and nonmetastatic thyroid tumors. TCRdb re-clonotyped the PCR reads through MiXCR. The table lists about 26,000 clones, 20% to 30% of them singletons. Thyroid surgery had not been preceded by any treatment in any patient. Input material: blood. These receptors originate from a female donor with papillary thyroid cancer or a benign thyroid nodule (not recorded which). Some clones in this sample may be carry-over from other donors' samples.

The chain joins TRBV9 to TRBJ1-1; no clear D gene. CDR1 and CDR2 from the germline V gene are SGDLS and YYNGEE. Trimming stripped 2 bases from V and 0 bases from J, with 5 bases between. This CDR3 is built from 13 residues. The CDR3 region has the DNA TGTGCCAGCAGCGTTCCCCTGAACACTGAAGCTTTCTTT. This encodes CASSVPLNTEAFF.

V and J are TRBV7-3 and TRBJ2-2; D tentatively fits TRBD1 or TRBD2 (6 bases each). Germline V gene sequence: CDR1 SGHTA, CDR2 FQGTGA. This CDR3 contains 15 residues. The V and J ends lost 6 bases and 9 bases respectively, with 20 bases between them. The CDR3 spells CASSRTWIGGRELFF. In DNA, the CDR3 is TGTGCCAGCAGTCGGACCTGGATTGGGGGGCGGGAGCTGTTTTTT.

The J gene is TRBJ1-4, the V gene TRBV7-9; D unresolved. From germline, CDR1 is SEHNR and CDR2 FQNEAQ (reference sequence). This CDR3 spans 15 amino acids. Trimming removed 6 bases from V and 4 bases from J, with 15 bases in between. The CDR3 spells CASSPYLGLNEKLFF. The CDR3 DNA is TGTGCCAGCAGTCCATACTTAGGCCTTAATGAAAAACTGTTTTTT.

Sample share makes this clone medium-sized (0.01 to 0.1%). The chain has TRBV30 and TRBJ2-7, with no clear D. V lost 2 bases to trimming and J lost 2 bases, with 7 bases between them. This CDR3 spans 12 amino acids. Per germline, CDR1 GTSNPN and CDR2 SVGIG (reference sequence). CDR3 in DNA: TGTGCCTGGAGTAAACAGACCTACGAGCAGTACTTC. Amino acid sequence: CAWSKQTYEQYF.

CDR3: CASSKDRPVANTEAFF. CDR3 nucleotide sequence: TGTGCCAGTAGCAAGGACAGGCCGGTGGCTAACACTGAAGCTTTCTTT. This sequence joins TRBV19 and TRBJ1-1; TRBD1 aligns across 7 bases. In germline, CDR1 is LNHDA, CDR2 SQIVND (reference sequence). The CDR3 is made up of 16 amino acids. Trimming removed 6 bases from V and 2 bases from J; junction bases left unmatched: 12.

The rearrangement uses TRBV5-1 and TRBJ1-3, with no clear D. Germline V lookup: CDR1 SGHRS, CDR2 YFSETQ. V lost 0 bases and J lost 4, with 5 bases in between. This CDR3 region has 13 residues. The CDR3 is CASSLGSGNTIYF. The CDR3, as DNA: TGCGCCAGCAGCTTGGGGTCCGGAAACACCATATATTTT. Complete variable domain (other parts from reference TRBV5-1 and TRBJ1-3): KAGVTQTPRYLIKTRGQQVTLSCSPISGHRSVSWYQQTPGQGLQFLFEYFSETQRNKGNFPGRFSGRQFSNSRSEMNVSTLELGDSALYLCASSLGSGNTIYFGEGSWLTVV.

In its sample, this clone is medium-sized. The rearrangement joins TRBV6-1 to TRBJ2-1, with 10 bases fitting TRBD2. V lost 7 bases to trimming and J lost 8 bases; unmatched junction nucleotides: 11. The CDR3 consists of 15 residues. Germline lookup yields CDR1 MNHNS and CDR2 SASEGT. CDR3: CASNRLAGISDEQFF. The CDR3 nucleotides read TGTGCCAGCAATCGACTAGCGGGTATCTCGGATGAGCAGTTCTTC.

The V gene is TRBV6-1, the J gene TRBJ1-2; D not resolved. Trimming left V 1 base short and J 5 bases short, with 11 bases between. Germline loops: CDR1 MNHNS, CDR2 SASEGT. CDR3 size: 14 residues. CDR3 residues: CASSEGQPNYGYTF. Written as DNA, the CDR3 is TGTGCCAGCAGTGAAGGTCAGCCAAATTATGGCTACACCTTC.